This record covers a single T cell receptor beta chain. The antigen is not known. The sequenced template was cDNA made from the entire isolated RNA. The protocol was immunoSEQ multiplex PCR, while the TCRdb copy is restricted to in-frame clones and leaves out a portion. The sample shows about 470,000 clones, around 30% of them seen only once. Every donor had blood drawn once into heparin, roughly 0.11 L on average. This sample was included in a study of beta chain features in type 1 diabetes. Study overall: In all, 107,917,701 sorted cells from all samples were analyzed. Study-wide findings and caveats: Researchers reported that naive, central memory and Treg TCRB repertoires appeared more similar in patients than in healthy donors. Moderately but significantly shorter TCRB CDR3s were found in Type 1 diabetes patients in all four CD4+ subsets.

Germline CDR1 and CDR2: MNHEY and SVGAGI. The J segment lost 4 bases and the V segment lost 5 bases, leaving 7 bases of the junction unmatched. CDR3 length equals 14 residues. The clonotype originates from a man aged 18 to 30 in good health. The sequenced material came from naive CD4+ T cells from blood. This chain uses TRBV6-5 with TRBJ2-5, with 7 bases aligning to TRBD1. DNA of the CDR3: TGTGCCAGCAGTAAGGGCGACAGGGTAGAGACCCAGTACTTC. The encoded protein is CASSKGDRVETQYF.